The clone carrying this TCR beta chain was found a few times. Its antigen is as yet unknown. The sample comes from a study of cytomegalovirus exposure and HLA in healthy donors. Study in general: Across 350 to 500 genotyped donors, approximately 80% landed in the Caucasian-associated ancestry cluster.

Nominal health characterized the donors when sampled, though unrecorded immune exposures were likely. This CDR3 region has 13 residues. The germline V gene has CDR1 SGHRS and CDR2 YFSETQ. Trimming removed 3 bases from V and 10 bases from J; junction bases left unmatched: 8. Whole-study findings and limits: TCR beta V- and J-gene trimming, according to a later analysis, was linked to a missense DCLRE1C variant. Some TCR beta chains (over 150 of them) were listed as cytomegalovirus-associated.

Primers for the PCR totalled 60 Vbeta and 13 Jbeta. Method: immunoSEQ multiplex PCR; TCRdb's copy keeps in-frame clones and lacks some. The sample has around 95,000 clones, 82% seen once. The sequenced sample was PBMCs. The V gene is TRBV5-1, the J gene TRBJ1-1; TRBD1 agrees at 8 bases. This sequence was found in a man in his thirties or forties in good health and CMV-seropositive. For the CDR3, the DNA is TGCGCCAGCAGCTCAGGACAGGGAGAATCAGCTTTCTTT. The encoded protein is CASSSGQGESAFF.